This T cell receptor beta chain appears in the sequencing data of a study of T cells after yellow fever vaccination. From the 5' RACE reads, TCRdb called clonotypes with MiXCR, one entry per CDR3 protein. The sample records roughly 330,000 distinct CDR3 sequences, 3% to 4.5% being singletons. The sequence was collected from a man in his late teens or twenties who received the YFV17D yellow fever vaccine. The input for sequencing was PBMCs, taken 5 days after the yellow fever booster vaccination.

CDR3 in amino acids: CASRLPVPNQPQHF. CDR3 nucleotide sequence: TGTGCCAGCAGGTTGCCGGTACCCAATCAGCCCCAGCATTTT. The V gene is TRBV28, the J gene TRBJ1-5, with no clear D. This CDR3 spans 14 amino acids. Per the germline V gene, CDR1 is MDHEN and CDR2 is SYDVKM. The ends were cut back, 6 bases at V and 3 bases at J, with 12 bases in the middle. Full variable domain (remainder filled in from reference TRBV28 and TRBJ1-5): DVKVTQSSRYLVKRTGEKVFLECVQDMDHENMFWYRQDPGLGLRLIYFSYDVKMKEKGDIPEGYSVSREKKERFSLILESASTNQTSMYLCASRLPVPNQPQHFGDGTRLSIL.